The entry that follows covers one T cell receptor (beta chain) sequence. CD8+ and CD4+ T cells circulating in blood were sequenced for TCR beta. The authors negatively isolated CD8+ and CD4+ T cells and FACS-enriched TEMRA cells. The entry originates in a study of CD8 T cells in Susac syndrome. Looking at the study overall: Patients with Susac syndrome were therapy-naive, on corticosteroids, or on intravenous immunoglobulin alone at the time that blood was drawn.

RNA totalling about 0.45 to 1 ug underwent reverse transcription with random hexamers. The immunoSEQ assay covered 54 Vbeta and 13 Jbeta segments for CDR3. Using its own MiXCR run on the immunoSEQ multiplex PCR reads, TCRdb lists one record per CDR3 protein. The sample contains roughly 80,000 distinct CDR3 sequences, about 93% of which appear only once. Per germline, CDR1 MNHEY and CDR2 SMNVEV (reference sequence). V shed 5 bases and J 4 bases; nucleotides not matched to a gene: 9. The CDR3 runs to 15 residues. V gene TRBV27 combines with J gene TRBJ2-5; TRBD1 matches 8 bases. Sequencing used CD4+ T cells from PBMCs. The clonotype comes from a human donor with Susac syndrome. The CDR3 region is CASSKDRVGAETQYF. The CDR3 nucleotides read TGTGCCAGCAGTAAGGACAGGGTGGGGGCAGAGACCCAGTACTTC.